This T cell receptor (beta chain) comes out of a study of cytomegalovirus exposure and HLA in healthy donors. Use of 60 Vbeta and 13 Jbeta primers characterized the PCR. The protocol was immunoSEQ multiplex PCR, while the TCRdb copy is restricted to in-frame clones and leaves out a portion. The specimen's table records fewer than 150,000 clones. From germline, CDR1 is MDHEN and CDR2 SYDVKM. The CDR3 extends over 14 amino acids. V lost 6 bases, J lost 1 base, and 9 bases lay in between. The chain is built from TRBV28 and TRBJ2-2, with a weak D call TRBD1 (6 bases). This TCR was recovered from a woman aged 55-70 years in good health and CMV-seronegative. The sample was PBMCs. The CDR3 spells CASRLTGNTGELFF. CDR3 nucleotide sequence: TGTGCCAGCAGGTTGACAGGGAACACCGGGGAGCTGTTTTTT.